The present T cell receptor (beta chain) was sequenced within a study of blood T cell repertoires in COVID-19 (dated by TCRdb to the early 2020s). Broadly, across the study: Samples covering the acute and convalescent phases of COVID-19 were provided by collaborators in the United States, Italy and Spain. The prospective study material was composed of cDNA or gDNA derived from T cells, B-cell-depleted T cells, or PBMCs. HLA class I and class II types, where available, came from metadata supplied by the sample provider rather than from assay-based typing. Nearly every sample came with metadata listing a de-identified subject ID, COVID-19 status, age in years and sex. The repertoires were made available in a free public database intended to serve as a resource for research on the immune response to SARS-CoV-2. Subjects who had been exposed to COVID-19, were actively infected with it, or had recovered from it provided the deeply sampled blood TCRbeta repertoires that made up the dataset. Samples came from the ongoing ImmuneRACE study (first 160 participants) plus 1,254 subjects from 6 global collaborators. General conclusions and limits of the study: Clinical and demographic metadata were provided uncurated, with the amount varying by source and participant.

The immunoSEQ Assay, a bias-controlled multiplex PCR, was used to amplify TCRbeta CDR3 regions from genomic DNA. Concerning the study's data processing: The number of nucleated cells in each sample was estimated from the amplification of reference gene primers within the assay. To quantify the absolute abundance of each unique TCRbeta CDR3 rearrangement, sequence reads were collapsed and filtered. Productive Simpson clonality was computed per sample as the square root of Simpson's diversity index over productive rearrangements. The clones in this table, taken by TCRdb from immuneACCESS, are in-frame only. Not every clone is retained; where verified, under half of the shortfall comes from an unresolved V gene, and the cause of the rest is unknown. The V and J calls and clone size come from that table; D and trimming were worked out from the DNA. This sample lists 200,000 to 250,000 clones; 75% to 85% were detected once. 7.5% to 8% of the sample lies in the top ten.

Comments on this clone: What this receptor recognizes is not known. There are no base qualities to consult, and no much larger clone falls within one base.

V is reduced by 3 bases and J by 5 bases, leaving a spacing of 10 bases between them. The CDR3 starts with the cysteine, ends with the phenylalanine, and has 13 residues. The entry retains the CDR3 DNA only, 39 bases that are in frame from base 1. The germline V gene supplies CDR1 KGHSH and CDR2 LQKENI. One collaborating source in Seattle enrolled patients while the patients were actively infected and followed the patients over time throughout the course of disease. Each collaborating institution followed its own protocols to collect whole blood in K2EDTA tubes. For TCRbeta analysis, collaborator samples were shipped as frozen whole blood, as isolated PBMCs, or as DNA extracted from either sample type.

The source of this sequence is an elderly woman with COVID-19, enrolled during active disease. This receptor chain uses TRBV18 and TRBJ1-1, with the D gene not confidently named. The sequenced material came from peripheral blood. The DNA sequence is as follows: TGTGCCAGCTCACCCTCGACTGTAACTGAAGCTTTCTTT. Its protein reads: CASSPSTVTEAFF.